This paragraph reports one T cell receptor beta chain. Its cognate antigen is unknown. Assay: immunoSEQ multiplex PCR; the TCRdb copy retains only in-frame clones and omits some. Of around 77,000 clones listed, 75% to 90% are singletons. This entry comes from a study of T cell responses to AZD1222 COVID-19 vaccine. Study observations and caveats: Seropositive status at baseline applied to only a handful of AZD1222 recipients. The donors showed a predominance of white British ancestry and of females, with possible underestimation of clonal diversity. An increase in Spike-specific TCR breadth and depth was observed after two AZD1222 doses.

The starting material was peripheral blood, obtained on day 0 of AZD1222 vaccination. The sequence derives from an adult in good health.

The CDR3 DNA follows: TGTGCCAGCTCACCACCGAGGTTTTCGGACTATGGCTACACCTTC. Its protein product is CASSPPRFSDYGYTF. The V call is TRBV18, the J call TRBJ1-2; the D is unclear. Trimming pared 0 bases from V and 3 bases from J, leaving 11 bases between. CDR3 length: 15 amino acids. CDR1 and CDR2 (germline): KGHSH, LQKENI.